Shown below are 7 T cell receptor beta chains from a single sample sequenced in a study of T cells in localized non-small cell lung cancer. Method: immunoSEQ multiplex PCR; TCRdb's copy keeps in-frame clones and lacks some. The top ten hold roughly 2.6% of the sample, which has about 40,000 clones, 75% to 90% seen once. Sequenced material: peripheral blood, taken before any cancer treatment. These receptors came from a woman aged 35 to 69 with stage I lung adenocarcinoma.

Of note for this clone: A junction end diverges from the germline sequence, so it may reflect a read error. Other DNA sequences in the same sample also yield this CDR3. The V call is TRBV7-9, the J call TRBJ1-4; no firm D call. This CDR3 spans 13 amino acids. Looked up from germline, CDR1 is SEHNR and CDR2 is FQNEAQ (reference sequence). CDR3 DNA: TGTGCCAGTAGCTTGCGGCTAAGCGAAAAACTGTTTTTT. Its translation: CASSLRLSEKLFF.

This clone was counted only a few times. The rearrangement joins TRBV28 to TRBJ1-4; a possible D gene is TRBD1 (5 bases). This CDR3 region has 20 residues. V shed 3 bases and J shed 1 base, with 24 bases lying between them. Germline V lookup: CDR1 MDHEN, CDR2 SYDVKM. CDR3: CASSFVGSRLRGETNEKLFF. The CDR3 bases are TGTGCCAGCAGTTTTGTAGGGTCGAGACTCCGGGGGGAAACTAATGAAAAACTGTTTTTT. The whole variable domain, remainder taken from reference TRBV28 and TRBJ1-4, is DVKVTQSSRYLVKRTGEKVFLECVQDMDHENMFWYRQDPGLGLRLIYFSYDVKMKEKGDIPEGYSVSREKKERFSLILESASTNQTSMYLCASSFVGSRLRGETNEKLFFGSGTQLSVL.

The J gene is TRBJ1-1, the V gene TRBV6-6, with TRBD1 as a possible D gene (5 bases). Germline CDR1 reads MNHNY; CDR2 reads SVGAGI (reference sequence). Trimming took off 1 base at V and 7 bases at J, with 10 bases between the two ends. The CDR3 length is 13 residues. The CDR3 is CASSYLRDGEAFF. The CDR3 bases are TGTGCCAGCAGTTACTTAAGGGACGGTGAAGCTTTCTTT.

The chain is built from TRBV28 and TRBJ2-3; TRBD2 matches 11 bases. The germline CDR1 and CDR2 sequences are MDHEN and SYDVKM. V was pared by 6 bases and J by 4 bases, with 3 bases of the junction left unmatched. This CDR3 has 14 amino acids. The CDR3 spells CASRLAGAADTQYF. The CDR3 nucleotides are TGTGCCAGCAGACTAGCGGGAGCCGCAGATACGCAGTATTTT.

This clone was detected only once. The rearrangement joins TRBV25-1 to TRBJ2-7; the D is unclear. Germline V CDR1 and CDR2: MGHDK, SYGVNS. The V and J ends lost 1 base and 2 bases respectively, with 12 bases between them. This CDR3 comprises 15 residues. This CDR3 is CASSEWPGPPYEQYF. CDR3 bases: TGTGCCAGCAGTGAATGGCCCGGCCCACCCTACGAGCAGTACTTC.

V and J are TRBV6-5 and TRBJ1-2; weak D call: TRBD1 (6 bases). V was trimmed by 5 bases and J by 4 bases, leaving 11 bases between them. The CDR3 runs 13 residues. CDR1 MNHEY and CDR2 SVGAGI come from the germline V gene. In DNA, the CDR3 is TGTGCCAGCAGTCCAGACAGGCGCTATGGCTACACCTTC. This sequence encodes CASSPDRRYGYTF.

In its sample, this clone was seen a few times. This sequence joins TRBV5-1 and TRBJ1-1; D unresolved. The CDR3 extends over 15 amino acids. The V end lost 0 bases, the J end lost 1 base, and 10 bases lay between the germline ends. The germline CDR1 and CDR2 sequences are SGHRS and YFSETQ. This CDR3 is CASSLADTPNTEAFF. In DNA, the CDR3 is TGCGCCAGCAGCTTGGCTGACACTCCGAACACTGAAGCTTTCTTT.